The 2 T cell receptor beta chains presented below share a single source sample, sequenced in a study of blood T cell repertoires in COVID-19 (TCRdb year 2020). The library was generated by the immunoSEQ multiplex PCR assay. The immuneACCESS repertoire file appears here via TCRdb, limited to in-frame rearrangements. These files lack a portion of the clones; in checked studies, under half of the deficit traces to unresolved V genes, and the cause of the others is not known. The sample profile shows around 200,000 clones; about 86% of them were found once. The leading ten clones occupy roughly 2.9% of the sample. Specimen: peripheral blood. Source of these receptors: a man aged 50 to 59 with active or convalescent COVID-19.

The chain couples TRBV5-6 to TRBJ2-3; 11 positions match TRBD2. The CDR3 totals 16 residues. With V trimmed by 0 bases and J by 6 bases, 6 bases remained unmatched. Germline lookup yields CDR1 SGHDT and CDR2 YYEEEE. CDR3 sequence reads: CASSLAGPSGRDTQYF. CDR3 bases: TGTGCCAGCAGCTTGGCAGGGCCTAGCGGGAGGGATACGCAGTATTTT. Combining the CDR3 with reference TRBV5-6 and TRBJ2-3 gives the whole variable domain DAGVTQSPTHLIKTRGQQVTLRCSPKSGHDTVSWYQQALGQGPQFIFQYYEEEERQRGNFPDRFSGHQFPNYSSELNVNALLLGDSALYLCASSLAGPSGRDTQYFGPGTRLTVL.

V gene TRBV13 combines with J gene TRBJ2-5; 8 bases agree with TRBD2. Germline CDR1 and CDR2: PRHDT and FYEKMQ (reference sequence). V was pared by 5 bases and J by 1 base, with 0 bases of the junction left unmatched. This CDR3 comprises 13 residues. CDR3 sequence reads: CASSRGGQETQYF. The CDR3, as DNA: TGTGCCAGCAGCCGGGGGGGCCAAGAGACCCAGTACTTC.